This T cell receptor (beta chain) is from a study of blood T cell repertoires in COVID-19. Study-level information: Sites in the United States, Italy and Spain provided acute and convalescent COVID-19 samples. PBMCs, B-cell-depleted T cells, or T cells were the source of the cDNA or gDNA that made up the material.

In the original workflow: Reference gene primers were amplified, and this amplification served to estimate nucleated cell counts. The data were produced by immunoSEQ multiplex PCR, yet TCRdb's version contains in-frame clones alone and is incomplete. That table supplies the V and J calls and clone size; D and trimming were determined from the DNA. This table has roughly 200,000 clones, around 80% appearing once. The CDR3 loop spans 14 amino acids. CDR1 and CDR2 from the germline V gene are LGHDT and YNNKEL (reference sequence). With 0 bases removed from V and 6 bases from J, the gap between germline ends came to 8 bases.

The J gene is TRBJ1-4, the V gene TRBV3-1 (or the pseudogene TRBV3-2), with a weak D call TRBD1 (5 bases). This receptor was identified in a man aged 50 to 60 who had recovered from COVID-19. Input material: peripheral blood. CDR3 DNA: TGTGCCAGCAGCCAAGATAGGGGATATGAAAAACTGTTTTTT. This sequence encodes CASSQDRGYEKLFF.